This TCR beta chain was recorded in a study of shared clonotypes between healthy human individuals. Details on this clone: The antigen remains undetermined.

Naive CD8 cells lacked CD45RO and underwent positive selection for CCR7, leaving out terminally differentiated effector memory CD45RA+ cells. Some clones are missing from TCRdb's copy, which holds only in-frame ones; the method was immunoSEQ multiplex PCR. The table records about 2.1 million clones, 80% to 95% of them present only once. Broader study findings: The study drew on few donors, limiting represented genetic and exposure-history diversity. Even with large depth, rarefaction showed that sorted-subset sequencing was incomplete.

This TCR derives from a man aged 18-30 years in good health. Some clones in this sample may be carry-over from other donors' samples. What was sequenced was naive CD8+ T cells from PBMCs.

DNA of the CDR3: TGTGCCAGCACCCTGACAGTGAATAGCAATCAGCCCCAGCATTTT. Amino acid sequence: CASTLTVNSNQPQHF. The chain combines TRBV14 with TRBJ1-5; D perhaps matches TRBD1 (5 bases). Germline V gives CDR1 SGHDN, CDR2 FVKESK. The V gene lost 7 bases and the J gene lost 0 bases, with 13 bases spanning the gap. The CDR3 consists of 15 residues.